The T cell receptor (beta chain) under discussion was sequenced for a study of cytomegalovirus exposure and HLA in healthy donors. Study-wide results and limits: As immune exposure information, only CMV serostatus was available. Three CMV-associated chains proved CMV antigen-specific in vitro.

The PCR ran on 60 Vbeta and 13 Jbeta primers. Libraries were prepared by immunoSEQ multiplex PCR; TCRdb keeps only in-frame clonotypes and omits some of them. Altogether 150,000 to 200,000 clones are present, 75% to 85% being singletons, with the ten largest covering under 0.8%. About this clone: Its antigen remains unidentified.

The V gene lost 5 bases and the J gene lost 3 bases, with 13 bases spanning the gap. The germline V gene encodes CDR1 SGHDN and CDR2 FVKESK. The CDR3 consists of 14 residues. V is TRBV14 and J is TRBJ1-1, with D possibly being TRBD1 (5 bases). The sequenced sample was PBMCs. The origin of this receptor is a boy between 5 and 17 years old in good health and CMV-seronegative. Here the CDR3 reads CASSYLWGDTEAFF. In DNA form, the CDR3 reads TGTGCCAGCAGCTACCTTTGGGGGGACACTGAAGCTTTCTTT.